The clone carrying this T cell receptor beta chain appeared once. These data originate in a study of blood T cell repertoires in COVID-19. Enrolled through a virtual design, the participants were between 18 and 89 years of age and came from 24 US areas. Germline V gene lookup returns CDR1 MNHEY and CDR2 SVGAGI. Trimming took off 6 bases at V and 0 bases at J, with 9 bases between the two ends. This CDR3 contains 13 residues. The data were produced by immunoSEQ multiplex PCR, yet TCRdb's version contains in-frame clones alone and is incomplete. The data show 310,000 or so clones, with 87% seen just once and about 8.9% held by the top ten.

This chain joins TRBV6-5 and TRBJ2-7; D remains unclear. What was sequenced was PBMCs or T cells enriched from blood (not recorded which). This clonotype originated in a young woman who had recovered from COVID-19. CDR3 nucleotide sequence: TGTGCCAGCAGAACCGGTAACTCCTACGAGCAGTACTTC. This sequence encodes CASRTGNSYEQYF.